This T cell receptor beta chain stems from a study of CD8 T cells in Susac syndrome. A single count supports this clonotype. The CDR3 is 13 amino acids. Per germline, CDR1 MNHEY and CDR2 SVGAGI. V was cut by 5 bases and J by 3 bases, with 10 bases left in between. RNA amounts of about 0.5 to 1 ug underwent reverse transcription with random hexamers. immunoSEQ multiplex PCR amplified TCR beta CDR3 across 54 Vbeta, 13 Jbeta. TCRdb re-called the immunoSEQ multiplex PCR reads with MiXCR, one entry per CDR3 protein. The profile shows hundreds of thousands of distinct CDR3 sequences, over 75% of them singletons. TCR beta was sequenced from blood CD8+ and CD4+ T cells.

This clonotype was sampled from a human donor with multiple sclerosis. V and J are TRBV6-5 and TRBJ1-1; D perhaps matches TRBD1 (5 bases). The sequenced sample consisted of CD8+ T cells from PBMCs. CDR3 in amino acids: CASSRGVDTEAFF. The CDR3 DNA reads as TGTGCCAGCAGTAGAGGGGTGGACACTGAAGCTTTCTTT.